The 17 T cell receptor beta chains below all came from one sample that was sequenced in a study of blood T cell repertoires in COVID-19 (dated by TCRdb to 2019 to 2021). The library was obtained by the immunoSEQ multiplex PCR assay. As stored in TCRdb, this immuneACCESS dataset retains in-frame rearrangements with V and J assigned. A fraction of the clones does not appear; measured against another copy, unresolved V genes explain less than half of the discrepancy, and the remainder lacks a known reason. The sample table lists fewer than 250,000 clones, about 89% of them with a count of one. Jointly, the top ten make up around 4.8% of the sample. The specimen was peripheral blood. The receptor set was obtained from a woman aged 40 to 50 with acute or convalescent COVID-19.

The chain recombines TRBV13 with TRBJ2-6, with D maybe TRBD1 (6 bases). This CDR3 region has 19 residues. CDR1 PRHDT and CDR2 FYEKMQ come from the germline V gene (reference sequence). V lost 0 bases, J lost 0 bases, and 15 bases lay in between. The CDR3, as DNA: TGTGCCAGCAGCTTAGGGTTGACAGGACAGACCTCTGGGGCCAACGTCCTGACTTTC. This translates into CASSLGLTGQTSGANVLTF. Supplemented by reference TRBV13 and TRBJ2-6, the full variable domain reads AAGVIQSPRHLIKEKRETATLKCYPIPRHDTVYWYQQGPGQDPQFLISFYEKMQSDKGSIPDRFSAQQFSDYHSELNMSSLELGDSALYFCASSLGLTGQTSGANVLTFGAGSRLTVL.

The chain employs TRBV5-1 and TRBJ1-4; D perhaps matches TRBD1 (5 bases). This CDR3 is built from 14 residues. The V and J ends lost 5 bases and 7 bases respectively, with 15 bases between them. Germline loops: CDR1 SGHRS, CDR2 YFSETQ. This chain's CDR3 is CASSGVGGVEKLFF. DNA for the CDR3: TGCGCCAGCAGTGGCGTGGGGGGGGTTGAAAAACTGTTTTTT. The whole variable domain, remainder taken from reference TRBV5-1 and TRBJ1-4, is KAGVTQTPRYLIKTRGQQVTLSCSPISGHRSVSWYQQTPGQGLQFLFEYFSETQRNKGNFPGRFSGRQFSNSRSEMNVSTLELGDSALYLCASSGVGGVEKLFFGSGTQLSVL.

This chain links TRBV6-5 with TRBJ1-2, with unresolved D. The germline V gene has CDR1 MNHEY and CDR2 SVGAGI. This CDR3 contains 15 residues. The ends were cut back, 0 bases at V and 4 bases at J, with 12 bases in the middle. Here the CDR3 reads CASSYSRLGGYGYTF. The CDR3 nucleotides read TGTGCCAGCAGTTACTCCAGGCTAGGAGGCTATGGCTACACCTTC.

This chain uses TRBV11-2 with TRBJ2-5; D call uncertain. The germline V gene encodes CDR1 SGHAT and CDR2 FQNNGV. Trimming left V 5 bases short and J 5 bases short, with 18 bases between. This CDR3 region has 15 residues. The CDR3 DNA reads as TGTGCCAGCAGCACAGACCATGCGACCAGGGAGACCCAGTACTTC. It specifies CASSTDHATRETQYF.

V usage is TRBV30 and J usage is TRBJ1-5, with D maybe TRBD1 (5 bases). The germline CDR1 and CDR2 sequences are GTSNPN and SVGIG (reference sequence). The V gene lost 0 bases and the J gene lost 4 bases, with 13 bases spanning the gap. The CDR3 totals 15 residues. The CDR3 DNA reads as TGTGCCTGGAGTGTACGGGCAGGGATAAATCAGCCCCAGCATTTT. Protein product: CAWSVRAGINQPQHF. The full variable domain, in which reference TRBV30 and TRBJ1-5 provide the parts outside the CDR3, is SQTIHQWPATLVQPVGSPLSLECTVEGTSNPNLYWYRQAAGRGLQLLFYSVGIGQISSEVPQNLSASRPQDRQFILSSKKLLLSDSGFYLCAWSVRAGINQPQHFGDGTRLSIL.

The chain carries TRBV7-8 and TRBJ1-6; 8 positions match TRBD1. The V gene end was trimmed by 3 bases and the J gene end by 8 bases; junction bases not matched to a gene: 6. The CDR3 consists of 15 residues. Per the germline V gene, CDR1 is SGHVS and CDR2 is FQNEAQ. CDR3 region: CASSLTGAPDSPLHF. The CDR3, as DNA: TGTGCCAGCAGCTTGACAGGGGCTCCGGATTCACCCCTCCACTTT.

This clone has just one count. This sequence joins TRBV4-1 and TRBJ2-3, with 9 bases matching TRBD2. The CDR3 is made up of 16 amino acids. V was clipped by 1 base and J by 4 bases; unmatched bases: 6. Germline CDR1 reads MGHRA; CDR2 reads YSYEKL. This CDR3 reads CASSQVALAGADTQYF. The CDR3 DNA sequence: TGCGCCAGCAGCCAAGTGGCACTAGCGGGCGCAGATACGCAGTATTTT.

The V gene is TRBV9, the J gene TRBJ1-1; D perhaps matches TRBD1 (5 bases). CDR3 length equals 14 residues. Germline assignment: CDR1 SGDLS and CDR2 YYNGEE. V lost 4 bases, J lost 8 bases, and 18 bases lay in between. This chain's CDR3 is CASSPNGGNWEAFF. In DNA, the CDR3 is TGTGCCAGCAGCCCGAATGGGGGGAATTGGGAAGCTTTCTTT. The full variable domain, rest sourced from reference TRBV9 and TRBJ1-1, is DSGVTQTPKHLITATGQRVTLRCSPRSGDLSVYWYQQSLDQGLQFLIQYYNGEERAKGNILERFSAQQFPDLHSELNLSSLELGDSALYFCASSPNGGNWEAFFGQGTRLTVV.

This chain links TRBV2 with TRBJ1-2; tentatively, D is TRBD1 (6 bases). The CDR3 is 15 residues long. Germline V CDR1 and CDR2: SNHLY, FYNNEI. Trimming removed 3 bases at V and 0 bases at J, with 11 bases between. The CDR3 loop reads CASSDPGEANYGYTF. Written as DNA, the CDR3 is TGTGCCAGCAGTGATCCAGGGGAAGCTAACTATGGCTACACCTTC.

The chain couples TRBV19 to TRBJ1-5; perhaps TRBD1 as D (5 bases). Germline V gene data show CDR1 as LNHDA and CDR2 as SQIVND (reference sequence). This CDR3 has 17 residues. Between the trimmed V and J ends, which lost 4 bases and 1 base, there was a span of 17 bases. For the CDR3, the DNA is TGTGCCAGTAGTACAATCATTCAGGGCTCGAGCAATCAGCCCCAGCATTTT. It yields the protein CASSTIIQGSSNQPQHF.

The rearrangement uses TRBV2 and TRBJ1-2; D is unresolved. This CDR3 region has 14 residues. V dropped 10 bases and J dropped 3 bases, with 18 bases sitting between them. Germline CDR1 and CDR2: SNHLY and FYNNEI. In DNA form, the CDR3 reads TGTGCCACCCACCCGGCCGGGGATTACTATGGCTACACCTTC. Amino acids: CATHPAGDYYGYTF.

The J gene is TRBJ2-4, the V gene TRBV5-1; 7 bases line up with TRBD1. Germline lookup yields CDR1 SGHRS and CDR2 YFSETQ. The CDR3 runs 15 residues. J lost 15 bases, V lost 0 bases, and 15 bases had no gene match. CDR3 loop: CASSLAGGQDGFGYF. The CDR3 bases are TGCGCCAGCAGCTTGGCCGGAGGACAGGATGGCTTTGGGTACTTC. Full variable domain (rest looked up from reference TRBV5-1 and TRBJ2-4): KAGVTQTPRYLIKTRGQQVTLSCSPISGHRSVSWYQQTPGQGLQFLFEYFSETQRNKGNFPGRFSGRQFSNSRSEMNVSTLELGDSALYLCASSLAGGQDGFGYFGAGTRLSVL.

This rearrangement joins TRBV10-2 to TRBJ2-7; D perhaps matches TRBD1 (6 bases). CDR1 and CDR2 from the germline V gene are WSHSY and SAAADI. V was shortened by 9 bases and J by 1 base, with 16 bases between the two germline ends. CDR3 size: 14 residues. The CDR3 loop reads CASLGGGWSYEQYV. In nucleotides, the CDR3 is TGCGCCAGTTTAGGGGGTGGTTGGTCCTACGAGCAGTACGTC.

This chain uses TRBV9 with TRBJ2-1; TRBD2 agrees at 14 bases. V dropped 0 bases and J dropped 7; count of bases not matched to a gene: 0. Germline loops: CDR1 SGDLS, CDR2 YYNGEE. The CDR3 spans 15 residues. This chain's CDR3 is CASSVGLAGGNEQFF. CDR3 nucleotide sequence: TGTGCCAGCAGCGTAGGACTAGCGGGGGGGAATGAGCAGTTCTTC.

V gene TRBV19 combines with J gene TRBJ1-5; 8 bases map to TRBD1. V lost 3 bases to trimming and J lost 4 bases; unmatched junction nucleotides: 5. This CDR3 is built from 15 residues. In germline, CDR1 is LNHDA, CDR2 SQIVND (reference sequence). CDR3 coding DNA: TGTGCCAGTAGTATCAGGGGGCAGATTAATCAGCCCCAGCATTTT. Encoded protein: CASSIRGQINQPQHF.

In its sample, this clone was seen a few times. CDR3 in DNA: TGTGCCAGCAGTGCCGGGACTAGCGGGGGCACAGATACGCAGTATTTT. Protein sequence: CASSAGTSGGTDTQYF. The V and J genes are TRBV6-4 and TRBJ2-3; 13 positions match TRBD2. Germline values: CDR1 MRHNA, CDR2 SNTAGT. CDR3 size: 16 residues. J was trimmed by 1 base and V by 4 bases; bases with no gene match: 2.

This sequence joins TRBV2 and TRBJ2-5, with D possibly matching TRBD2 (6 bases). Germline CDR1 and CDR2: SNHLY and FYNNEI. With 1 base removed from V and 2 bases from J, the gap between germline ends came to 14 bases. This CDR3 has 16 amino acids. The CDR3 spells CASSEGVHAGQETQYF. In nucleotides, the CDR3 is TGTGCCAGCAGTGAAGGAGTCCACGCGGGGCAAGAGACCCAGTACTTC.